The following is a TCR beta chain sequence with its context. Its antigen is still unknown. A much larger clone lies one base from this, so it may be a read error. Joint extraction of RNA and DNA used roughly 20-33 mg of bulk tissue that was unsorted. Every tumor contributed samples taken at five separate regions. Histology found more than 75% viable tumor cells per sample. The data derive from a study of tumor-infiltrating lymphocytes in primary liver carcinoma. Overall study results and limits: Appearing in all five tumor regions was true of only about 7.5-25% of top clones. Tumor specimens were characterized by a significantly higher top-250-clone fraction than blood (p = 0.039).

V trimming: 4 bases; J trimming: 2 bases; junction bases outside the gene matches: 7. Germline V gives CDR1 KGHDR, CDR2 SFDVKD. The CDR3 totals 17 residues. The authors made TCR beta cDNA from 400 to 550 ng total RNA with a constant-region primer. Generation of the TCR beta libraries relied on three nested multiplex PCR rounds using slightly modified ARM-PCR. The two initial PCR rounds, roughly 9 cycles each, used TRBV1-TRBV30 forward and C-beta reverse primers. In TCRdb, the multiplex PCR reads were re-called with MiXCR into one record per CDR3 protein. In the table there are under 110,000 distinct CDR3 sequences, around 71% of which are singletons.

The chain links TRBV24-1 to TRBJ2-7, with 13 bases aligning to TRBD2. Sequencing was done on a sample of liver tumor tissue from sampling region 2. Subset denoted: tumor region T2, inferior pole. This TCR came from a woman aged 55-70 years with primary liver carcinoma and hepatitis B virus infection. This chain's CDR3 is CATSDSGTSGMTYEQYF. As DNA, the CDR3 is TGTGCCACCAGTGACTCGGGGACTAGCGGGATGACCTACGAGCAGTACTTC.